These T cell receptor beta chains were read from a single sample in a study of blood T cell repertoires in COVID-19. Sequencing used immunoSEQ multiplex PCR; TCRdb keeps in-frame clones, though not all of them. The sample contains a few hundred thousand clones, 81% of which appear only once. Sequences were obtained from PBMCs or T cells enriched from blood (not recorded which). The origin of the receptors is a man in his forties who had recovered from COVID-19. Both conserved end residues are trimmed from each CDR3. Each record gives: J gene, V gene, CDR3 protein.

J gene: TRBJ1-4; V gene: TRBV30; CDR3 protein: AWSVRGITNEKLF
J gene: TRBJ1-2; V gene: TRBV4-2; CDR3 protein: ASSPRRAALNYGYT
J gene: TRBJ1-1; V gene: TRBV6-5; CDR3 protein: ASSSKYLNTEAF
J gene: TRBJ2-3; V gene: TRBV30; CDR3 protein: AGNRVSADTQY
J gene: TRBJ2-1; V gene: TRBV4-2; CDR3 protein: ASSHGIGRGDEQF
J gene: TRBJ1-2; V gene: TRBV6-2/TRBV6-3; CDR3 protein: ASSYPDRGNT
J gene: TRBJ1-6; V gene: TRBV19; CDR3 protein: ASRSTGDSPLH
J gene: TRBJ2-1; V gene: TRBV6-6; CDR3 protein: ASSSTSGII
J gene: TRBJ2-1; V gene: TRBV4-1; CDR3 protein: ASSKARDRGYNEQF
J gene: TRBJ1-2; V gene: TRBV7-3; CDR3 protein: ASTPKADLGYYGYT
J gene: TRBJ1-4; V gene: TRBV3-1/TRBV3-2; CDR3 protein: ASSLGTDTLGGLF
J gene: TRBJ2-7; V gene: TRBV5-1; CDR3 protein: ASSFQDRSLLYEQY
J gene: TRBJ2-2; V gene: TRBV6-4; CDR3 protein: ASQPSGTGELF
J gene: TRBJ2-7; V gene: TRBV24-1; CDR3 protein: ATSDPGQSYEQY
J gene: TRBJ2-3; V gene: TRBV7-9; CDR3 protein: ASSLATGISDTQY
J gene: TRBJ2-7; V gene: TRBV5-8; CDR3 protein: ASSRQAYEQY
J gene: TRBJ2-2; V gene: TRBV5-1; CDR3 protein: ASNEHNTGELF
J gene: TRBJ1-1; V gene: TRBV2; CDR3 protein: ASRQGIRAF
J gene: TRBJ2-1; V gene: TRBV11-2; CDR3 protein: ASSTRTSGRNEQF
J gene: TRBJ2-7; V gene: TRBV30; CDR3 protein: AWSAGGTGGVEQY
J gene: TRBJ2-7; V gene: TRBV2; CDR3 protein: AITGDVSYEQY
J gene: TRBJ2-2; V gene: TRBV11-2; CDR3 protein: ASRSPGARTGELF
J gene: TRBJ2-5; V gene: TRBV19; CDR3 protein: ASSIAQGQETQY
J gene: TRBJ1-2; V gene: TRBV18; CDR3 protein: ASSPLGQTYGYT
J gene: TRBJ2-5; V gene: TRBV7-3; CDR3 protein: ASSLGPRGETQY
J gene: TRBJ2-2; V gene: TRBV28; CDR3 protein: ASTRLAGGRTGELF
J gene: TRBJ2-1; V gene: TRBV5-4; CDR3 protein: ASSLGLAGGTVEQF
J gene: TRBJ1-1; V gene: TRBV9; CDR3 protein: ASSAADREAF
J gene: TRBJ1-3; V gene: TRBV28; CDR3 protein: ASSFGNRAGNTIY
J gene: TRBJ1-1; V gene: TRBV7-9; CDR3 protein: ASSPISEAF
J gene: TRBJ1-5; V gene: TRBV18; CDR3 protein: ASSPEANRNQPQH
J gene: TRBJ2-7; V gene: TRBV10-3; CDR3 protein: AIRGGLEGEQY
J gene: TRBJ1-1; V gene: TRBV24-1; CDR3 protein: ATSDFEEGLKNTEAF
J gene: TRBJ2-3; V gene: TRBV6-5; CDR3 protein: ASSYAGVGTDTQY
J gene: TRBJ2-2; V gene: TRBV6-6; CDR3 protein: ASSRRLAGTLSNTGELF
J gene: TRBJ2-1; V gene: TRBV30; CDR3 protein: AWSKDSSEQF
J gene: TRBJ2-1; V gene: TRBV15; CDR3 protein: ATSSPLSREQF
J gene: TRBJ2-6; V gene: TRBV5-1; CDR3 protein: ASSGQGSGANVLT
J gene: TRBJ1-6; V gene: TRBV25-1; CDR3 protein: ASSERGGAANSPLH